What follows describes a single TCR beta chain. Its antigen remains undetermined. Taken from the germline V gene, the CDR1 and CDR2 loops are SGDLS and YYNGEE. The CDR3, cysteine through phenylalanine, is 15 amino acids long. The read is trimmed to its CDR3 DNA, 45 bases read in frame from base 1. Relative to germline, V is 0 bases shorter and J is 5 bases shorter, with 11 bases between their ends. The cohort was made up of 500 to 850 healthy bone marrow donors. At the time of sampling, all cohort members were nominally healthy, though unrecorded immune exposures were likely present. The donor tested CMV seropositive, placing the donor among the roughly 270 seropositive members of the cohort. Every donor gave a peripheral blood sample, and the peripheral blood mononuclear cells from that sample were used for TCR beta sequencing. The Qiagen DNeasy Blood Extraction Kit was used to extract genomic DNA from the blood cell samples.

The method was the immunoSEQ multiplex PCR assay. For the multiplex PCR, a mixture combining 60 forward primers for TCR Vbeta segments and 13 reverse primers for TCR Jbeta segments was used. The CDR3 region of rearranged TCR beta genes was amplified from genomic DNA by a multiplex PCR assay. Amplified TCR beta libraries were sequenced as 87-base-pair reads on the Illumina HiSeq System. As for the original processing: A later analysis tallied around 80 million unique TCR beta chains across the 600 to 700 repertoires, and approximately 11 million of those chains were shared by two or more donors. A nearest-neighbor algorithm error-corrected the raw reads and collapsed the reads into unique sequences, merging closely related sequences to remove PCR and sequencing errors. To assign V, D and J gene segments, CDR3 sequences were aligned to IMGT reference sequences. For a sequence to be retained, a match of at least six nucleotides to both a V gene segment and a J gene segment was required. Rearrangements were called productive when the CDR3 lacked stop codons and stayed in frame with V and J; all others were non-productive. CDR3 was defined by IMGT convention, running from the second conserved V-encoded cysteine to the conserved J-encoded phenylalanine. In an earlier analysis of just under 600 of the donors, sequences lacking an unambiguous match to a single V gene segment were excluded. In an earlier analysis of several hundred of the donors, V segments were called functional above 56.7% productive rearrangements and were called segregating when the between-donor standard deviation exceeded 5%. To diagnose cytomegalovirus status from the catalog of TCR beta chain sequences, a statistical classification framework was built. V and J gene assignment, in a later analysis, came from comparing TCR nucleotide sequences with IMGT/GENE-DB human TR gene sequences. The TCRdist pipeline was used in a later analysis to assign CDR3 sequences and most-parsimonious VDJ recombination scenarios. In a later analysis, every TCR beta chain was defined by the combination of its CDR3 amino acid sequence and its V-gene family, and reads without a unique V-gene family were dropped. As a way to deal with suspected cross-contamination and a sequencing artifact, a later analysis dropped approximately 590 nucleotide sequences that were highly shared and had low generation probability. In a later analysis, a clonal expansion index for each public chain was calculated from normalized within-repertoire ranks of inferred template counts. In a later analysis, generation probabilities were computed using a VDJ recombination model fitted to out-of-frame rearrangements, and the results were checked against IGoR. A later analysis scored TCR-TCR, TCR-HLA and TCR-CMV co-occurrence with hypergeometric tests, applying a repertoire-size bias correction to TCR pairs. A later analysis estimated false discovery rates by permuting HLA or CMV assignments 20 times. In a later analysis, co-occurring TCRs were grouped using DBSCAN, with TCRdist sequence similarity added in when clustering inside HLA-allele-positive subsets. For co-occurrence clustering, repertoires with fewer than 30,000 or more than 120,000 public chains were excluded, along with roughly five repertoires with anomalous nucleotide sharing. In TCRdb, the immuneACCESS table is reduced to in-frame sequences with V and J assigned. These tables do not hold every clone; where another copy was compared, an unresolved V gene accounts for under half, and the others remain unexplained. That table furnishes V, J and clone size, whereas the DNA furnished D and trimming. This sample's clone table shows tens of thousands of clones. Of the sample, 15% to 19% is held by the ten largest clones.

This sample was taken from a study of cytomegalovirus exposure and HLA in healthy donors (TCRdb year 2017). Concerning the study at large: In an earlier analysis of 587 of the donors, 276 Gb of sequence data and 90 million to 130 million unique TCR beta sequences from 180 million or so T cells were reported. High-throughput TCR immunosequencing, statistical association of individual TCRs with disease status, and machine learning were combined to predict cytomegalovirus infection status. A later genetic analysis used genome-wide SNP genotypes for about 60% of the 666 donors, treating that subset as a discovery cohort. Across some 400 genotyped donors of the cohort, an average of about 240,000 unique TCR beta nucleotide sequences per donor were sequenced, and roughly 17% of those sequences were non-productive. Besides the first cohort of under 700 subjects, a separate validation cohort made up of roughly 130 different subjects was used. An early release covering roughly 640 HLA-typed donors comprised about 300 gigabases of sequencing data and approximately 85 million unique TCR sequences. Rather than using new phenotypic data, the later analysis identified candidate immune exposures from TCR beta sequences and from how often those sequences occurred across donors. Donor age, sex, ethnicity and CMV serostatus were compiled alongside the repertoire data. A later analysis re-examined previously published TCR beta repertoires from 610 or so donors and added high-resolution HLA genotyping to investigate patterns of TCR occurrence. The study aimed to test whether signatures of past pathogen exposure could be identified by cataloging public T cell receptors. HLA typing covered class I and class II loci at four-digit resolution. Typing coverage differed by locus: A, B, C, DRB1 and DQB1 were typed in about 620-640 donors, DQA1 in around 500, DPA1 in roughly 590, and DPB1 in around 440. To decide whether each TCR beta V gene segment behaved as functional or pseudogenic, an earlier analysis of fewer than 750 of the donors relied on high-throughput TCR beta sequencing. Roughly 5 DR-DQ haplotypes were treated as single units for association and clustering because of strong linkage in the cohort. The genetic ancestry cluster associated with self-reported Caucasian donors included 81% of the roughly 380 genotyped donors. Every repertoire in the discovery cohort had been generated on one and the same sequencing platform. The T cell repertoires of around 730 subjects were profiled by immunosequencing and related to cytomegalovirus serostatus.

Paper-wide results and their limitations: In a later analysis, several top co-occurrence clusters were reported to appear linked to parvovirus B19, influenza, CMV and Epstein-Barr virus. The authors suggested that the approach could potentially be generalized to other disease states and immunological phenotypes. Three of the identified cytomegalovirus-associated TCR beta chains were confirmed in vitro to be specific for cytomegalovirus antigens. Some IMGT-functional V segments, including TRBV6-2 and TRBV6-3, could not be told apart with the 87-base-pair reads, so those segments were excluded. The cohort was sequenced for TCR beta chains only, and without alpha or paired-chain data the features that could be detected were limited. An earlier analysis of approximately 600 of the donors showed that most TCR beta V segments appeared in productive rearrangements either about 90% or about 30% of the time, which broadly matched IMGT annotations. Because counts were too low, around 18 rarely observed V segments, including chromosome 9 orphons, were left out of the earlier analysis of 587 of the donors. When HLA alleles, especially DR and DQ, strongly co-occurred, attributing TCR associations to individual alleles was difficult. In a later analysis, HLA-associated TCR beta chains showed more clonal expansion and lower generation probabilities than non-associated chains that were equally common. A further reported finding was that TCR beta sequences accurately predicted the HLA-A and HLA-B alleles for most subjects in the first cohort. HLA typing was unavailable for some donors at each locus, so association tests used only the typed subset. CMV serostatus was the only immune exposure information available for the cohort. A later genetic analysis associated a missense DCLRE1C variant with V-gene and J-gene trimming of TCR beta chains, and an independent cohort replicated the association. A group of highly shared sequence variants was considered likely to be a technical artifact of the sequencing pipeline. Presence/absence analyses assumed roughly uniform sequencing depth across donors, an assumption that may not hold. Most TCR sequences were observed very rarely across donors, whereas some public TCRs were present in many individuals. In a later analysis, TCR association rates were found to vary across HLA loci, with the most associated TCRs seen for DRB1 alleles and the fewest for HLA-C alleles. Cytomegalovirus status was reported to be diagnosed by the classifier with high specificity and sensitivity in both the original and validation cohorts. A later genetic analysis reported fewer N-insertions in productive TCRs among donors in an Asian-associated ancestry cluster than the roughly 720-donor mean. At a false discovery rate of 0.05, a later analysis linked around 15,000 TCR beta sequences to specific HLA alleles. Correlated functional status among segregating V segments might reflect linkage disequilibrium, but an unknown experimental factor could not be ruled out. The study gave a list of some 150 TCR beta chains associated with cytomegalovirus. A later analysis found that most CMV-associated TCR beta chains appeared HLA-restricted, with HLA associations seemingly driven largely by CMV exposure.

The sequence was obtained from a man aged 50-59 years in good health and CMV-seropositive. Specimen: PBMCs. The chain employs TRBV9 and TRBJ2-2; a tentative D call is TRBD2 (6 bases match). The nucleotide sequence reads TGTGCCAGCAGCGTAGCGGGAGCATGGACCGGGGAGCTGTTTTTT. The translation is CASSVAGAWTGELFF.